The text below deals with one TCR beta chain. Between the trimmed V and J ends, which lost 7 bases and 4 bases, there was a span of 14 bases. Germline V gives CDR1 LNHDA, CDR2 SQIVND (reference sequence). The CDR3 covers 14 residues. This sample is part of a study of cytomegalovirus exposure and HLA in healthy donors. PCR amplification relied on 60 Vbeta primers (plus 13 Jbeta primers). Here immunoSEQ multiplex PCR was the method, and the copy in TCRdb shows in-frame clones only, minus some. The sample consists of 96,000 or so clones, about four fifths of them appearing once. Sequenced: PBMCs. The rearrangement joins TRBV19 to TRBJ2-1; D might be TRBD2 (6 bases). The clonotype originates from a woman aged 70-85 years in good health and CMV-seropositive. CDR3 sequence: CASKEGSGYNEQFF. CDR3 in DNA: TGTGCCAGTAAGGAGGGATCGGGATACAATGAGCAGTTCTTC. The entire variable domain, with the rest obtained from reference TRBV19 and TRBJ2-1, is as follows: DGGITQSPKYLFRKEGQNVTLSCEQNLNHDAMYWYRQDPGQGLRLIYYSQIVNDFQKGDIAEGYSVSREKKESFPLTVTSAQKNPTAFYLCASKEGSGYNEQFFGPGTRLTVL.